This T cell receptor (beta chain) was profiled in a study of OX40 agonist ivuxolimab in advanced cancers. This table comes from immunoSEQ multiplex PCR, and its TCRdb copy is limited to in-frame clones, with some not included. The sample carries tens of thousands of clones, over 75% recorded once. V dropped 4 bases and J dropped 4 bases, with 11 bases sitting between them. The CDR3 is 15 residues long. Per germline, CDR1 MNHEY and CDR2 SVGAGI. This clone showed up just a few times. Its antigen is as yet unknown. Findings and limits, study-wide: Compared with others, partial responders at 0.1-3.0 mg/kg displayed clonal expansion among the lowest. Compared with CD4+, CD8+ T cells on average had more expanded clones. CD4+ and CD8+ T cells in blood underwent clonal expansion by week 6 at 0.1 to 3.0 mg/kg.

Baseline, cycle 4 day 1, and cycle 7 day 1 were the blood sampling points. The sample in question was CD4+ or CD8+ T cells sorted from blood, obtained in a trial of the OX40 agonist ivuxolimab. The chain recombines TRBV6-5 with TRBJ1-6; no definite D call. This receptor was taken from an adult with an advanced solid tumor such as melanoma, head and neck, liver or kidney cancer. CDR3 region: CASSSSSAYNSPLHF. The CDR3 DNA follows: TGTGCCAGCAGTTCCTCGTCAGCGTATAATTCACCCCTCCACTTT.